This T cell receptor beta chain was identified in a study of blood T cells in healthy people across ages. The study's findings and limits: Older age coincided with a roughly linear decline in TCR beta diversity per million T cells.

Collection of approximately 9.3 milliliters of peripheral blood was performed for each donor. Samples had at least 6 million PBMCs isolated from them. For the second PCR, which ran for roughly 7 to 11 cycles, a sample-barcoded 5' primer and a J-beta primer mix were used. Each cDNA molecule was tagged by a template-switch adaptor with 12 random nucleotides. TCRdb reanalysed the 5' RACE reads using MiXCR and keeps one entry per CDR3 protein. Counted here are approximately 360,000 distinct CDR3 sequences, roughly half occurring once; the ten biggest clones make up under 65%. V was cut by 6 bases and J by 8 bases, with 19 bases left in between. From germline, CDR1 is ENHRY and CDR2 SYGVKD. This CDR3 is built from 14 residues. About this clonotype: The antigen remains undetermined.

Input material: blood. The origin of this receptor is a man aged 55 to 70 in good health. V and J are TRBV10-3 and TRBJ1-2; perhaps TRBD1 as D (6 bases). This CDR3 reads CAIRTLLQGIGYTF. The CDR3 DNA sequence: TGTGCCATCAGGACGCTCCTACAGGGTATCGGCTACACCTTC.